A selection of T cell receptor beta chains follows, all from one sample in a study of lymphopenia after photon versus proton radiotherapy. Profiled with immunoSEQ multiplex PCR; TCRdb holds only in-frame clones, not every one. The sample consists of roughly 58,000 clones, about 90% of them appearing once. This specimen was peripheral blood, taken from a patient treated with proton-based radiotherapy. These receptors all come from an older man with esophageal cancer. The CDR3 runs from the conserved cysteine through the conserved F or W. Clone size is given for some rows only: seen once, a few or many times, or a class if the clone is expanded.

.,TRBJ2-7,TRBV14,CASSRGGGTGSSYEQYF
once,TRBJ1-2,TRBV4-3,CASRDSYGYTF
.,TRBJ1-2,TRBV16,CASSQAGQRYGYTF
.,TRBJ1-5,TRBV10-3,CAISERTVNQPQHF
.,TRBJ2-5,TRBV5-6,CASSPGLAGVQETQYF
.,TRBJ2-3,TRBV30,CAWSVRHGVTDTQYF
.,TRBJ1-4,TRBV30,CAGSPGGTNEKLFF
.,TRBJ1-4,TRBV27,CASSLRPGTGDEKLFF
.,TRBJ2-7,TRBV11-2,CASSLRDISYEQYF
.,TRBJ1-2,TRBV14,CASSQHRDDSPYGYTF
.,TRBJ1-1,TRBV4-1,CASSQDLNRETEAFF
.,TRBJ2-3,TRBV5-5,CASSHRTGRDTQYF
.,TRBJ1-2,TRBV19,CASSIGGRNYGYTF
.,TRBJ1-5,TRBV19,CASTRTEGQPQHF
.,TRBJ2-1,TRBV7-9,CASSLGQGRGNEQFF
.,TRBJ2-3,TRBV30,CAWIFIPGADTQYF
.,TRBJ1-1,TRBV18,CASSPAKEGRTMNTEAFF
.,TRBJ1-1,TRBV5-6,CASMRGTGTTEAFF
.,TRBJ2-1,TRBV2,CAKDRGPGFLYNEQFF
.,TRBJ2-7,TRBV5-1,CASSLEYLASSYEQYF
.,TRBJ2-3,TRBV5-5,CASRHFKRTGPDTQYF
.,TRBJ2-1,TRBV11-3,CASSLGPGGLQEQFF
.,TRBJ2-7,TRBV5-1,CASSLWRLAGKGLHEQYF
.,TRBJ2-3,TRBV11-2,CASSLASGGAVDTQYF
.,TRBJ2-1,TRBV12-5,CASGLVRNSLSYNEQFF
.,TRBJ1-2,TRBV30,CAWGRGIYGYTF
.,TRBJ2-2,TRBV4-3,CASSLRQGSTGELFF
few,TRBJ1-5,TRBV25-1,CASSPGGSNQPQHF
.,TRBJ2-1,TRBV5-1,CASSLRPGQYYNEQFF